This T cell receptor beta chain was observed in a study of CD8 T cells in ankylosing spondylitis (dated by TCRdb to the late 2010s). In terms of the full investigation: To find TCR variants linked to disease, the study profiled T cell receptor beta repertoires in ankylosing spondylitis patients and healthy donors. The whole study cohort included 85 to 120 healthy donors and 25 or so ankylosing spondylitis patients. Peripheral blood samples were taken, and synovial fluid was additionally collected from ankylosing spondylitis patients.

This clonotype was seen many times. Its antigen remains undetermined. Base qualities are not at hand, and no much larger clone is one base apart. The reads were generated on an Illumina HiSeq 2500. Quantitative 5'-RACE with molecular barcodes was the method used to prepare the TCR beta libraries. Concerning the study's data processing: To identify disease-linked TCR variants, a new computational method was used, one built on a probabilistic model of VDJ rearrangement. TCRdb took the public reads, trimmed them with fastp at Q25, ran MiXCR for clone calling and kept in-frame beta chains. Duplicate CDR3 protein sequences are folded into a single record with the most common DNA and genes. It is TCRdb's table, rather than the study itself, that gives the V and J calls and clone size. Across this sample there are 40,000 or so distinct CDR3 sequences, with 3% to 3.5% seen only once. Around 2.8% of the sample is taken by the ten largest.

The CDR3 runs 17 residues from the cysteine to the phenylalanine. Only the CDR3 region is kept as DNA, spanning 51 bases read in frame from base 1. Sequences SGDLS (CDR1) and YYNGEE (CDR2) are obtained from the germline V gene. From V the trimming removes 4 bases and from J it removes 3 bases, while the gene matches leave 11 bases of the junction unaccounted for. What the authors observed across the whole study: The disease-linked clones had a CD8+ phenotype and were found at relatively low frequencies in peripheral blood. According to the report, matched synovial fluid samples from ankylosing spondylitis patients were significantly enriched for the disease-linked clones. Some TCR beta motif variants had previously been reported in synovial fluid and blood of reactive arthritis patients, which suggested common disease-initiation mechanisms. Blood from ankylosing spondylitis patients appeared to be characterized by a TCR beta motif composed of 7 to 9 highly homologous amino acid variants.

Sequencing was done on a sample of blood, either unsorted or a sorted T cell fraction (not recorded which). The receptor comes from a male donor with ankylosing spondylitis or in good health (not recorded which). The chain uses TRBV9 and TRBJ2-3, and 10 junctional nucleotides match TRBD2. The CDR3 region reads CASSSLAGEIWTDTQYF. The DNA is as follows: TGTGCCAGCAGCTCTCTAGCGGGAGAGATCTGGACAGATACGCAGTATTTT. Supplemented by the reference TRBV9 and TRBJ2-3 proteins around the CDR3, the complete variable domain is DSGVTQTPKHLITATGQRVTLRCSPRSGDLSVYWYQQSLDQGLQFLIQYYNGEERAKGNILERFSAQQFPDLHSELNLSSLELGDSALYFCASSSLAGEIWTDTQYFGPGTRLTVL.